One sample yielded the 11 T cell receptor beta chains listed below, sequenced in a study of T-cell memory formation after mild COVID-19. In TCRdb, the 5' RACE reads were re-called with MiXCR into one record per CDR3 protein. The repertoire holds about 190,000 distinct CDR3 sequences, with around 17% as singletons. The sample taken for sequencing was PBMCs or a T cell subset sorted from them (not recorded which). Source of these receptors: an adult woman who had mild COVID-19 (a few samples of this study predate the infection). Cell type and time point are not known.

The rearrangement links TRBV7-3 to TRBJ1-2; perhaps TRBD1 as D (5 bases). Germline CDR1 SGHTA, CDR2 FQGTGA. The CDR3 totals 14 residues. Trimming took 3 bases from V and 6 from J, leaving 14 bases between them. As DNA, the CDR3 is TGTGCCAGCAGCTTTACCCCCGGGGGGGATGGCTACACCTTC. Translation gives CASSFTPGGDGYTF.

This rearrangement joins TRBV4-2 to TRBJ2-7, with TRBD2 matching 8 bases. J lost 0 bases, V lost 3 bases, and 4 bases had no gene match. Germline CDR1 LGHNA, CDR2 YNFKEQ. This CDR3 comprises 15 residues. The CDR3 is CASSHSGSSSYEQYF. The DNA for the CDR3 is TGTGCCAGCAGCCACAGCGGGAGTAGCTCCTACGAGCAGTACTTC.

The sample holds a few counts of this clonotype. J is TRBJ2-5 and V is TRBV7-2, with D perhaps TRBD2 (5 bases). There are 15 residues in the CDR3. CDR1 and CDR2 (germline): SGHTA, FQGNSA. V shed 0 bases and J shed 6 bases, with 14 bases lying between them. The chain's CDR3 is CASSLAGPASKTQYF. CDR3 nucleotide sequence: TGTGCCAGCAGCTTAGCCGGGCCAGCTAGCAAGACCCAGTACTTC. Variable domain in full (rest from reference TRBV7-2 and TRBJ2-5): GAGVSQSPSNKVTEKGKDVELRCDPISGHTALYWYRQSLGQGLEFLIYFQGNSAPDKSGLPSDRFSAERTGGSVSTLTIQRTQQEDSAVYLCASSLAGPASKTQYFGPGTRLLVL.

This clonotype was seen many times. The chain couples TRBV12-3 or TRBV12-4 to TRBJ1-6; TRBD1 is a possible D gene (6 bases). This CDR3 contains 14 residues. The V and J ends lost 6 bases and 4 bases respectively, with 10 bases between them. This CDR3 reads CASSGGQYNSPLHF. In DNA form, the CDR3 reads TGTGCCAGCAGCGGCGGACAGTATAATTCACCCCTCCACTTT.

This clonotype was seen only a few times. This chain connects TRBV21-1 to TRBJ2-3; TRBD2, as called in the table, went unchecked against the DNA. TRBV21-1 is described as a pseudogene. The CDR3 contains 20 residues. CDR3 DNA: TGTGCCAGCAGCAAAGTTCCGGGTGGACTAGCGGGAGTTTGGACAGATACGCAGTATTTT. This sequence encodes CASSKVPGGLAGVWTDTQYF.

The chain links TRBV14 to TRBJ1-1; 9 bases map to TRBD1. Germline loops: CDR1 SGHDN, CDR2 FVKESK. V lost 4 bases to trimming and J lost 0 bases; unmatched junction nucleotides: 9. The CDR3 is 17 amino acids. The CDR3 spells CASSRVGQGRMNTEAFF. As DNA, the CDR3 is TGTGCCAGCAGCCGCGTGGGACAGGGAAGAATGAACACTGAAGCTTTCTTT.

The CDR3 bases are TGCAGTGCTGGGCGACCGGGACAGACATATGGCTACACCTTC. This encodes CSAGRPGQTYGYTF. This sequence joins TRBV20-1 and TRBJ1-2, with 7 bases aligning to TRBD1. The CDR3 extends over 14 amino acids. V gave up 5 bases and J gave up 5 bases; unmatched junction bases: 11. Germline V lookup: CDR1 DFQATT, CDR2 SNEGSKA (reference sequence).

This clonotype was seen a few times. The CDR3 sequence is CASSSRLAGGWNEQFF. The CDR3 coding sequence is TGTGCCAGCAGCTCGCGACTAGCGGGGGGATGGAATGAGCAGTTCTTC. The genes are TRBV13 and TRBJ2-1, with 13 bases matching TRBD2. Germline V gene lookup returns CDR1 PRHDT and CDR2 FYEKMQ (reference sequence). The J segment lost 7 bases and the V segment lost 4 bases, leaving 7 bases of the junction unmatched. This CDR3 is 16 amino acids long.

This chain links TRBV5-5 with TRBJ1-4; D might be TRBD1 (6 bases). The CDR3 has 16 residues. Trimming took 0 bases from V and 7 from J, leaving 16 bases between them. Germline CDR1 reads SGHKS; CDR2 reads YYEKEE (reference sequence). In DNA form, the CDR3 reads TGTGCCAGCAGCTTGGACCCCGTGGGGGGCGGTGAAAAACTGTTTTTT. Amino acids: CASSLDPVGGGEKLFF.

The genes are TRBV3-1 and TRBJ2-1; 14 nucleotides match TRBD2. V lost 4 bases, J lost 4 bases, and 6 bases stayed unmatched. Germline CDR1 LGHDT, CDR2 YNNKEL (reference sequence). The CDR3 loop spans 17 amino acids. The CDR3 region has the DNA TGTGCCAGCAGCCTTGGGACTAGCGGGGGAGTGTACAATGAGCAGTTCTTC. Residues: CASSLGTSGGVYNEQFF.

The chain couples TRBV20-1 to TRBJ2-7; D gene uncertain. Germline V gene data show CDR1 as DFQATT and CDR2 as SNEGSKA (reference sequence). With 3 bases removed from V and 0 bases from J, the gap between germline ends came to 6 bases. The CDR3 is 12 residues long. CDR3 residues: CSASTRSYEQYF. The CDR3 DNA reads as TGCAGTGCTAGCACCCGCTCCTACGAGCAGTACTTC.